The sample holds many counts of the clone carrying this TCR beta chain. The antigen is undetermined. Trimming cost V 0 bases and J 1 base; bases outside gene matches: 4. Germline V gives CDR1 LNHNV, CDR2 YYDKDF (reference sequence). The CDR3 is 16 residues long. This sample was taken from a study of Graves' ophthalmopathy and Graves' hyperthyroidism. Study-level points and caveats: Most thyroid clonotypes expanded beyond 0.001 frequency were also found in blood.

For repertoire sequencing, the TCR beta CDR3 regions were amplified from RNA transcripts. HTBI-primed first-round RT-PCR preceded second-round multiplex PCR. TCRdb passed the multiplex PCR reads through MiXCR, listing each CDR3 protein once. Found here are 200,000 to 250,000 distinct CDR3 sequences, 20% to 25% of them singletons; the top ten hold roughly 40%. The rearrangement links TRBV15 to TRBJ1-1, with 8 bases identical to TRBD1. Source material: peripheral blood. The TCR originated in a woman between 50 and 59 years old with Graves' ophthalmopathy. The CDR3 sequence: CATSRERTGWNTEAFF. The CDR3 nucleotides read TGTGCCACCAGCAGAGAGCGGACAGGGTGGAACACTGAAGCTTTCTTT.